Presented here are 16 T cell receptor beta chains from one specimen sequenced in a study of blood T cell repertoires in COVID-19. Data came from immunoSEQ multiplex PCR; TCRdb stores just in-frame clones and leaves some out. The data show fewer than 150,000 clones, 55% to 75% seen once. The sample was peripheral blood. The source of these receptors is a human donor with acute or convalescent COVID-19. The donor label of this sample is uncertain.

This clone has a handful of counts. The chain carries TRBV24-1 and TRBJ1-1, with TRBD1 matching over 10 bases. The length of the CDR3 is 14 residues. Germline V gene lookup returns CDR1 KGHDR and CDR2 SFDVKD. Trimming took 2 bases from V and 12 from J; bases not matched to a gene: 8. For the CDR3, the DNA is TGTGCCACCAGTGATTCCCCCTGGACAGGGGGGACTTTCTTT. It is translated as CATSDSPWTGGTFF.

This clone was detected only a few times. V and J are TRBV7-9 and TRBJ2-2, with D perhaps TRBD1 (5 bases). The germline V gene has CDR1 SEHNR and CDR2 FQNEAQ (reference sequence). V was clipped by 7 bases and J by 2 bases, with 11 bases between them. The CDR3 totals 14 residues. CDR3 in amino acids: CASIQVVNTGELFF. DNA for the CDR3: TGTGCCAGCATACAGGTGGTCAACACCGGGGAGCTGTTTTTT.

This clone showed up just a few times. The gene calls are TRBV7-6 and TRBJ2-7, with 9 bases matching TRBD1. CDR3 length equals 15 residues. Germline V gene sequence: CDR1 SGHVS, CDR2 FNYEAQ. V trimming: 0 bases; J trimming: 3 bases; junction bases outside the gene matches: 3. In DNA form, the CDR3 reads TGTGCCAGCAGCTTAGCGCAGACAGGGGGCTACGAGCAGTACTTC. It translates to CASSLAQTGGYEQYF. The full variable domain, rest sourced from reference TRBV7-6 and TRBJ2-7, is GAGVSQSPRYKVTKRGQDVALRCDPISGHVSLYWYRQALGQGPEFLTYFNYEAQQDKSGLPNDRFSAERPEGSISTLTIQRTEQRDSAMYRCASSLAQTGGYEQYFGPGTRLTVT.

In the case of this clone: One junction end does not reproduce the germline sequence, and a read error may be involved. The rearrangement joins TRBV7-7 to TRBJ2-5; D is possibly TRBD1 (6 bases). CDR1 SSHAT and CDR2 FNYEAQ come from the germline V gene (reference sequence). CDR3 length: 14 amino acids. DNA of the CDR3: TGTGCTAGCAGCTTCACAGGACAGCAAGGGACCCAGTACTTC. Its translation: CASSFTGQQGTQYF.

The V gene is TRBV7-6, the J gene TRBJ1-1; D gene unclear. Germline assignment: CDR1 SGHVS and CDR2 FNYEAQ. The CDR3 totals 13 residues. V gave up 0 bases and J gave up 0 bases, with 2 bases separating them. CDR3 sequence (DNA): TGTGCCAGCAGCTTAGCTATGAACACTGAAGCTTTCTTT. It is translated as CASSLAMNTEAFF.

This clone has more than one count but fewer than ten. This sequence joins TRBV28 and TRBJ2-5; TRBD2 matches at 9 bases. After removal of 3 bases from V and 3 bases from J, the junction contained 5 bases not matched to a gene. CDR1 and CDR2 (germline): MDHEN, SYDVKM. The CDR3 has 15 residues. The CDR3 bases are TGTGCCAGCAGTTTTATCAGCGGGGGGAAAGAGACCCAGTACTTC. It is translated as CASSFISGGKETQYF. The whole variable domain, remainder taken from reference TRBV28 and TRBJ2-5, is DVKVTQSSRYLVKRTGEKVFLECVQDMDHENMFWYRQDPGLGLRLIYFSYDVKMKEKGDIPEGYSVSREKKERFSLILESASTNQTSMYLCASSFISGGKETQYFGPGTRLLVL.

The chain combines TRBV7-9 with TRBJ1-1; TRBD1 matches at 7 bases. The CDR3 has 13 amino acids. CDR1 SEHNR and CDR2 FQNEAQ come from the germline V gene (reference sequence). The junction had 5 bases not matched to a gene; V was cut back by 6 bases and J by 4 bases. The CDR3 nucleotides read TGTGCCAGCAGACCACAGGGGAGCACTGAAGCTTTCTTT. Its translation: CASRPQGSTEAFF.

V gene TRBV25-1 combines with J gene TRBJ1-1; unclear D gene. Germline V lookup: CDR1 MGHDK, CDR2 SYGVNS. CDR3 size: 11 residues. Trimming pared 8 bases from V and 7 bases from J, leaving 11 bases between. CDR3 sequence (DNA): TGTGCCAGCCGTAGTTTTTATGAAGCTTTCTTT. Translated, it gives CASRSFYEAFF.

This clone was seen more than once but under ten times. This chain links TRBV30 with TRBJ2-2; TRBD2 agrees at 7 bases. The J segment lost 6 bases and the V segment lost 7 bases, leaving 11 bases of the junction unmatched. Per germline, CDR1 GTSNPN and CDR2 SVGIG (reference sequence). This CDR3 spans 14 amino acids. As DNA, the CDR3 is TGTGCCTCAACAGGAAACGGGGGGTCCGGGGAGCTGTTTTTT. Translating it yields CASTGNGGSGELFF.

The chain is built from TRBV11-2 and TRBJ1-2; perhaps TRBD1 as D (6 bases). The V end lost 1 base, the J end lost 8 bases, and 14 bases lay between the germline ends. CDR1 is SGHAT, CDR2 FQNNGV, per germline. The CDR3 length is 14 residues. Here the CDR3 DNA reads TGTGCCAGCAGCTTAGGGAACAGGGAAGAGGGCTACACCTTC. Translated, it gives CASSLGNREEGYTF.

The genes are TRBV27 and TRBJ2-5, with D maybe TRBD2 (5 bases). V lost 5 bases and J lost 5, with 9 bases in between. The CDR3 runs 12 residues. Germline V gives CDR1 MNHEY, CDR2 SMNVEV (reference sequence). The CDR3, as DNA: TGTGCCAGCAGTCGCCCGGGGGAGACCCAGTACTTC. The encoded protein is CASSRPGETQYF.

The CDR3 sequence is CASRPQGGGSYEQYV. The DNA of the CDR3 is TGTGCCAGCAGGCCCCAAGGGGGGGGCTCCTACGAGCAGTACGTC. The chain joins TRBV28 to TRBJ2-7; D is possibly TRBD2 (7 bases). This CDR3 spans 15 amino acids. The V end was cut by 6 bases, the J end by 0 bases, with 15 bases between. The germline CDR1 and CDR2 sequences are MDHEN and SYDVKM.

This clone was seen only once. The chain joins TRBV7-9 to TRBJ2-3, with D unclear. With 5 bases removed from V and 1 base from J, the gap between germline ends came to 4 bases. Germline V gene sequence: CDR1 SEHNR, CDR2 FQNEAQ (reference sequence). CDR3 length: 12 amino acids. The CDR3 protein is CASSTGTDTQYF. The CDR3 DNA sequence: TGTGCCAGCAGCACAGGCACAGATACGCAGTATTTT.

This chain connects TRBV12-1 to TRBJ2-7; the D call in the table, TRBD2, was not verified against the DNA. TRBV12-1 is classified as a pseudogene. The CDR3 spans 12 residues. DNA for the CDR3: TGTGCCAGACCCAAGGAGACCTACGAGCAGTACGTC. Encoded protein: CARPKETYEQYV.

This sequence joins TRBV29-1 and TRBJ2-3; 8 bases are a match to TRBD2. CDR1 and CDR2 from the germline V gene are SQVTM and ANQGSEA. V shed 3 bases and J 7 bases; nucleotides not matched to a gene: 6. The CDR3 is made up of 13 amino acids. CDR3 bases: TGCAGCGTTGAGCCGGGGGGGGCCTATACGCAGTATTTT. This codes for CSVEPGGAYTQYF.

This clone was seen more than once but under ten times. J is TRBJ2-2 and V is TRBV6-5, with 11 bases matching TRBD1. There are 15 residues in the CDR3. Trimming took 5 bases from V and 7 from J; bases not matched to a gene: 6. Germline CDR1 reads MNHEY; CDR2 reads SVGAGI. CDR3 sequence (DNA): TGTGCCAGCAGTCCGGACAGGGGGCTGAACGGGGAGCTGTTTTTT. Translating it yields CASSPDRGLNGELFF.